Below, 8 T cell receptor beta chains from the same sample are listed, as sequenced in a study of human T cells and chemical hapten exposure. TCRdb re-derived calls from the RACE reads in MiXCR, one entry per CDR3 protein. The sample carries about 190,000 distinct CDR3 sequences, about 22% recorded once. This sample's time point: patch test 3, about 24 weeks after DPC sensitization. The treatment here: therapeutic diphenylcyclopropenone sensitization with weekly scalp DPC. Here the sequenced sample was whole blood, taken in connection with sensitization to the hapten diphenylcyclopropenone (DPC). These receptors came from a woman in her thirties or forties with alopecia areata. Some clones in this sample may be carry-over from other donors' samples.

The genes are TRBV27 and TRBJ2-2; D is unresolved. Looked up from germline, CDR1 is MNHEY and CDR2 is SMNVEV (reference sequence). Trimming took 5 bases from V and 0 from J, leaving 10 bases between them. This CDR3 is built from 15 residues. The CDR3 loop reads CASSESPTNTGELFF. The CDR3 nucleotides read TGTGCCAGCAGTGAAAGTCCCACGAACACCGGGGAGCTGTTTTTT.

In its sample, this clonotype was seen once. The chain joins TRBV28 to TRBJ1-2; tentative D call: TRBD1 (5 bases). The V end lost 1 base, the J end lost 8 bases, and 11 bases lay between the germline ends. Germline V gene lookup returns CDR1 MDHEN and CDR2 SYDVKM. The CDR3 has 13 amino acids. The CDR3 here is CASSLFPGKGYTF. The CDR3 nucleotides read TGTGCCAGCAGTTTATTTCCAGGGAAAGGCTACACCTTC.

The CDR3 loop is CASSLLQFSGNTIYF. CDR3 sequence (DNA): TGTGCCAGCAGCTTACTCCAGTTCTCTGGAAACACCATATATTTT. This rearrangement joins TRBV7-2 to TRBJ1-3; D is undetermined. The V end was cut by 2 bases, the J end by 0 bases, with 8 bases between. Germline V gene sequence: CDR1 SGHTA, CDR2 FQGNSA. This CDR3 is built from 15 residues.

This clonotype was counted only a few times. This chain connects TRBV5-1 to TRBJ1-1; D might be TRBD1 (6 bases). CDR1 is SGHRS and CDR2 is YFSETQ in the germline V gene. V lost 4 bases and J 4 bases, leaving 20 bases between the germline ends. There are 16 residues in the CDR3. The DNA of the CDR3 is TGCGCCAGCAGCGTGCAGGGGCCCCATGCAGGCACTGAAGCTTTCTTT. It specifies CASSVQGPHAGTEAFF.

This clonotype came up a few times. The J gene is TRBJ1-1, the V gene TRBV7-9, with unresolved D. V gave up 5 bases and J gave up 10 bases, with 14 bases separating them. The CDR3 covers 12 residues. Germline CDR1 and CDR2: SEHNR and FQNEAQ (reference sequence). The CDR3 reads CASSLLTGRAFF. The CDR3 bases are TGTGCCAGCAGCCTGTTAACGGGGAGAGCTTTCTTT.

This chain links TRBV10-3 with TRBJ2-7, with 8 bases lining up with TRBD1. The CDR3 sequence is 14 residues long. V was clipped by 10 bases and J by 9 bases; unmatched bases: 17. Germline CDR1 and CDR2: ENHRY and SYGVKD. CDR3 region: CATTTGAPQDWQYF. In nucleotides, the CDR3 is TGTGCCACCACGACAGGGGCCCCTCAAGATTGGCAGTACTTC.

This clonotype was seen many times. The chain joins TRBV9 to TRBJ2-5; the D gene could be TRBD1 or TRBD2 (5 bases each). This CDR3 has 14 residues. Germline V gene lookup returns CDR1 SGDLS and CDR2 YYNGEE. Trimming removed 4 bases at V and 4 bases at J, with 14 bases between. CDR3 sequence: CASSSGAVPETQYF. In nucleotides, the CDR3 is TGTGCCAGCAGCTCCGGGGCCGTTCCAGAGACCCAGTACTTC.

In this sample, this clonotype turned up a few times. The chain couples TRBV20-1 to TRBJ2-3; D is undetermined. The V gene lost 3 bases and the J gene lost 5 bases, with 15 bases spanning the gap. The CDR3 runs to 14 residues. CDR1 is DFQATT and CDR2 is SNEGSKA in the germline V gene (reference sequence). The CDR3: CSASEPNGLDTQYF. CDR3 nucleotides: TGCAGTGCTAGCGAACCGAATGGGTTAGATACGCAGTATTTT.